These T cell receptor beta chains were read from a single sample in a study of OX40 agonist ivuxolimab in advanced cancers. TCRdb's table, derived via immunoSEQ multiplex PCR, lists solely in-frame clones and lacks some. Among approximately 90,000 clones listed, about 88% were seen once. Material: CD4+ or CD8+ T cells sorted from blood, obtained in a trial of the OX40 agonist ivuxolimab. The receptors originated from an adult with an advanced solid tumor such as melanoma, head and neck, liver or kidney cancer. Both conserved end residues are part of each CDR3. A D gene is named only where the DNA matches it firmly. Rows may omit the clone size; those that give it use once, few, many or a size class.

cdr3_aa cdr3_nt d_call v_call clone_size j_call
CASSEYQETQYF TGTGCCAGCAGCGAGTACCAAGAGACCCAGTACTTC NA TRBV7-9 NA TRBJ2-5
CASSAIYRVRDEKLFF TGTGCCAGCAGTGCAATTTACAGGGTACGAGATGAAAAACTGTTTTTT NA TRBV27 NA TRBJ1-4
CASSLGIAGEDTQYF TGTGCCAGCAGCTTAGGGATAGCGGGGGAAGATACGCAGTATTTT TRBD2 TRBV7-8 NA TRBJ2-3
CASSPIAGGGYNEQFF TGTGCCAGCAGCCCCATTGCTGGCGGGGGTTACAATGAGCAGTTCTTC TRBD2 TRBV9 NA TRBJ2-1
CASSSPIPQGDYGYTF TGTGCCAGCAGCTCGCCCATCCCACAGGGGGACTATGGCTACACCTTC TRBD1 TRBV5-6 NA TRBJ1-2
CASSPDGDRRVGYTF TGTGCCAGCAGCCCAGACGGGGACAGGAGGGTTGGCTACACCTTC TRBD1 TRBV9 NA TRBJ1-2
CASSREASGYQETQYF TGTGCCAGCAGCCGGGAGGCTAGCGGTTACCAAGAGACCCAGTACTTC TRBD2 TRBV5-4 NA TRBJ2-5
CASSPAGELGDEQYF TGTGCCAGCAGCCCCGCAGGAGAGTTAGGGGACGAGCAGTACTTC NA TRBV5-6 NA TRBJ2-7
CASTLGGQSYGYTF TGTGCCAGCACTCTAGGAGGACAATCCTATGGCTACACCTTC NA TRBV6-1 NA TRBJ1-2
CASSLAQGTQYF TGTGCCAGCAGCTTGGCTCAGGGGACCCAGTACTTC NA TRBV11-3 once TRBJ2-5
CASSETSGGGVPEAFF TGTGCCAGCAGCGAAACATCAGGAGGGGGGGTGCCTGAAGCTTTCTTT NA TRBV9 NA TRBJ1-1
CASSVDRGLSPLHF TGTGCCAGCAGTGTGGACAGGGGGCTTTCACCCCTCCACTTT TRBD1 TRBV6-1 NA TRBJ1-6
CASSDSRAEKLFF TGTGCCAGCAGTGATTCCAGGGCTGAAAAACTGTTTTTT NA TRBV2 NA TRBJ1-4
CASSELGQGENYNEQFF TGTGCCAGCAGTGAACTCGGACAGGGGGAAAATTACAATGAGCAGTTCTTC TRBD1 TRBV2 NA TRBJ2-1
CSVAQGLDQPQHF TGCAGCGTTGCACAGGGGCTCGATCAGCCCCAGCATTTT TRBD1 TRBV29-1 NA TRBJ1-5
CASSIEVQRNEQFF TGTGCCAGTAGTATAGAGGTGCAGCGGAATGAGCAGTTCTTC NA TRBV19 NA TRBJ2-1
CASRRAGGGETQYF TGTGCCAGCCGTCGAGCGGGAGGTGGGGAGACCCAGTACTTC TRBD2 TRBV6-1 NA TRBJ2-5
CASSLLHRGWGTQYF TGTGCCAGTAGTCTACTCCACAGGGGGTGGGGGACCCAGTACTTC TRBD1 TRBV19 NA TRBJ2-5
CASNDPRSGNTIYF TGTGCCAGTAATGACCCCCGCTCTGGAAACACCATATATTTT NA TRBV19 NA TRBJ1-3
CASSLEGQVDSPLHF TGCGCCAGCAGCTTGGAGGGACAGGTGGATTCACCCCTCCACTTT TRBD1 TRBV5-1 NA TRBJ1-6
CASALISGYEAFF TGTGCCAGCGCCTTGATCTCGGGGTATGAAGCTTTCTTT NA TRBV19 NA TRBJ1-1
CASSDRTGRGGELFF TGCGCCAGCAGCGACCGGACAGGGAGGGGCGGGGAGCTGTTTTTT NA TRBV5-1 NA TRBJ2-2
CATSREGGGYEQYF TGTGCCACCAGCAGAGAAGGGGGGGGCTACGAGCAGTACTTC NA TRBV15 NA TRBJ2-7
CASSLNPVDRGNEKLFF TGTGCCAGCAGCCTCAATCCAGTAGACAGGGGGAATGAAAAACTGTTTTTT TRBD1 TRBV5-8 NA TRBJ1-4
CASSQDTSNYGYTF TGCGCCAGCAGCCAGGACACTTCTAACTATGGCTACACCTTC NA TRBV4-1 NA TRBJ1-2
CASSLGGAADTQYF TGTGCCAGCAGCTTAGGTGGGGCTGCTGATACGCAGTATTTT NA TRBV5-4 NA TRBJ2-3
CASNQRGTGGRDEQFF TGTGCCAGCAACCAAAGGGGGACAGGGGGCAGAGATGAGCAGTTCTTC TRBD1 TRBV7-2 NA TRBJ2-1
CASRISGGGNEQFF TGTGCCAGTAGAATTAGCGGGGGTGGGAATGAGCAGTTCTTC TRBD2 TRBV19 NA TRBJ2-1
CASCLDSVNTEAFF TGTGCCAGCTGCTTAGACAGCGTTAACACTGAAGCTTTCTTT NA TRBV6-5 NA TRBJ1-1
CASSVALLAGGNEQFF TGTGCCAGCAGCGTAGCTTTACTAGCGGGGGGCAATGAGCAGTTCTTC TRBD2 TRBV9 NA TRBJ2-1
CASSQERGGGEQYF TGCGCCAGCAGCCAAGAGAGAGGGGGAGGAGAGCAGTACTTC NA TRBV4-3 NA TRBJ2-7
CASSTPRKGLALGETQYF TGTGCCAGCTCAACACCTCGAAAGGGTCTTGCCCTGGGGGAGACCCAGTACTTC NA TRBV18 NA TRBJ2-5
CASLGGNEKLFF TGTGCCAGCCTGGGAGGGAATGAAAAACTGTTTTTT NA TRBV2 NA TRBJ1-4
CASSLGDGVSSYEQYF TGCGCCAGCAGCTTGGGGGACGGGGTTTCTTCCTACGAGCAGTACTTC NA TRBV5-1 few TRBJ2-7
CASRDRGQGSNQPQHF TGTGCCAGTAGGGACAGGGGGCAAGGTAGCAATCAGCCCCAGCATTTT TRBD1 TRBV19 once TRBJ1-5
CASSLEGQGVYGYTF TGCGCCAGCAGCTTGGAAGGACAGGGGGTTTATGGCTACACCTTC TRBD1 TRBV5-1 NA TRBJ1-2
CASSLRSGTGSGELFF TGCGCCAGCAGCTTAAGGAGCGGGACAGGGTCAGGGGAGCTGTTTTTT TRBD1 TRBV5-1 NA TRBJ2-2
CASSPLQRRTTYEQYF TGTGCCAGCAGCCCCCTCCAGAGGCGTACCACCTACGAGCAGTACTTC NA TRBV7-9 once TRBJ2-7
CAWSVRGAVTGELFF TGTGCCTGGAGTGTACGGGGGGCGGTCACCGGGGAGCTGTTTTTT NA TRBV30 NA TRBJ2-2
CASSLDGPRGDYEQYF TGCGCCAGCAGCTTGGATGGCCCCAGAGGGGACTACGAGCAGTACTTC NA TRBV5-1 NA TRBJ2-7
CASSLHQGETQYF TGTGCCAGCAGCTTACACCAGGGAGAGACCCAGTACTTC NA TRBV7-9 NA TRBJ2-5
CASSPGVAGTEAFF TGTGCCAGCTCACCAGGGGTGGCGGGGACTGAAGCTTTCTTT NA TRBV18 NA TRBJ1-1
CASSLDGWEQYF TGCGCCAGCAGCTTGGACGGTTGGGAGCAGTACTTC NA TRBV5-1 NA TRBJ2-7
CASSLSVGSNQPQHF TGCGCCAGCAGCTTATCAGTCGGTAGCAATCAGCCCCAGCATTTT NA TRBV5-1 NA TRBJ1-5
CASSQEAGSDF TGTGCCAGCAGCCAAGAGGCAGGGTCGGACTTC NA TRBV14 NA TRBJ2-7
CASSLLSTSGAGELFF TGTGCCAGCAGCCTCCTGTCGACTAGCGGGGCCGGGGAGCTGTTTTTT TRBD2 TRBV5-5 once TRBJ2-2
CASSVRVDTQYF TGCGCCAGCAGCGTCAGGGTTGATACGCAGTATTTT NA TRBV5-1 NA TRBJ2-3
CAISRDYLRETQYF TGTGCCATCAGCCGGGACTACCTCCGGGAGACCCAGTACTTC TRBD2 TRBV10-3 once TRBJ2-5
CASSMAGSEKLFF TGTGCCAGTAGTATGGCAGGGAGTGAAAAACTGTTTTTT NA TRBV19 NA TRBJ1-4
CASSSRLGRTDTQYF TGTGCCAGCAGCTCAAGACTAGGACGCACAGATACGCAGTATTTT NA TRBV11-2 once TRBJ2-3